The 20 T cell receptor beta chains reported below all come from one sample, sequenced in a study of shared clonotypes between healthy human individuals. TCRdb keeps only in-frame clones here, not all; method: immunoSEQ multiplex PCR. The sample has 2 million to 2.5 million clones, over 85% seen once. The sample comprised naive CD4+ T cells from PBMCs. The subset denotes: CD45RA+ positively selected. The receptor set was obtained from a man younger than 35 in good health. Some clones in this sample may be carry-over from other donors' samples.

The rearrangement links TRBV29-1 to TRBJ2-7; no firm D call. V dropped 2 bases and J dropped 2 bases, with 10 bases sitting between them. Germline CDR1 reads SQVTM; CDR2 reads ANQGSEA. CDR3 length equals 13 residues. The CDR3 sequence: CSVELGSTYEQYF. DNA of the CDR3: TGCAGCGTTGAATTGGGCAGTACCTACGAGCAGTACTTC.

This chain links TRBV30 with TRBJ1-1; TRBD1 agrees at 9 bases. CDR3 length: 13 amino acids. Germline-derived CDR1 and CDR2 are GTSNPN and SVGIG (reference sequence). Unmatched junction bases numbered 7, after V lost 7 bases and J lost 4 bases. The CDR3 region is CASQGAFGTEAFF. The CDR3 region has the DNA TGTGCCTCACAGGGGGCGTTCGGCACTGAAGCTTTCTTT.

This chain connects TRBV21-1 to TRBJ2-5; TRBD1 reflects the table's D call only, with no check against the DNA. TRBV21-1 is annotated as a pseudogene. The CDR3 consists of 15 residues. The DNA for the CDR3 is TGTGCCAGCAGCAAAGGAATGGCTTCACAAGAGACCCAGTACTTC. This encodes CASSKGMASQETQYF.

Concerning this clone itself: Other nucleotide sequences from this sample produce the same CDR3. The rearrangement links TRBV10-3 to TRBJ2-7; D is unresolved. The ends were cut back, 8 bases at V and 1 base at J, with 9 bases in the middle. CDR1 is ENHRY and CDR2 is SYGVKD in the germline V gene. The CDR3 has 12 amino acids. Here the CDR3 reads CAISAGSYEQYF. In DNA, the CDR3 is TGTGCCATCTCAGCAGGTTCCTACGAGCAGTACTTC.

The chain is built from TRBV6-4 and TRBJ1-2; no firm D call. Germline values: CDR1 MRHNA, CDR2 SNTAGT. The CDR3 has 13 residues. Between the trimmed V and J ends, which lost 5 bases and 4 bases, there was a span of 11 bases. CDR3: CASSQVWGYGYTF. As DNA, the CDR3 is TGTGCCAGCAGTCAGGTTTGGGGCTATGGCTACACCTTC.

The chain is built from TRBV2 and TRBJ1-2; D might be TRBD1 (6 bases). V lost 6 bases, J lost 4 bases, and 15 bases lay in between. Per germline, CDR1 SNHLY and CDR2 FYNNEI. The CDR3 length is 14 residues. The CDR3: CASSKDREVYGYTF. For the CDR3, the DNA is TGTGCCAGCAGCAAGGACAGAGAAGTCTATGGCTACACCTTC. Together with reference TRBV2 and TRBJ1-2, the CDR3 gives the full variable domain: EPEVTQTPSHQVTQMGQEVILRCVPISNHLYFYWYRQILGQKVEFLVSFYNNEISEKSEIFDDQFSVERPDGSNFTLKIRSTKLEDSAMYFCASSKDREVYGYTFGSGTRLTVV.

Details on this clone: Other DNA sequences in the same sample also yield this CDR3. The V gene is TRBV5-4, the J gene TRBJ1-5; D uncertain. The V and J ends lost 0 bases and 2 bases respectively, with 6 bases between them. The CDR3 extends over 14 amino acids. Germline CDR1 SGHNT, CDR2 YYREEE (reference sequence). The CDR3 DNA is TGTGCCAGCAGCTTGGCAGGCGGCAATCAGCCCCAGCATTTT. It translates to CASSLAGGNQPQHF.

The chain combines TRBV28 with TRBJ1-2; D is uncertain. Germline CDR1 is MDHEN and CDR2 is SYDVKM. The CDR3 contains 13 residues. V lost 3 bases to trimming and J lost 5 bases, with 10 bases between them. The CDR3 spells CASSLSQLYGYTF. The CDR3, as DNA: TGTGCCAGCAGTTTGTCACAGTTATATGGCTACACCTTC.

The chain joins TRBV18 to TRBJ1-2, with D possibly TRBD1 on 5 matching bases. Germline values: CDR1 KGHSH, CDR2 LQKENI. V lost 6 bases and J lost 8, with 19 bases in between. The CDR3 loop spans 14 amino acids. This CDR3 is CASSLVVGAKGYTF. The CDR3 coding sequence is TGTGCCAGCTCCCTTGTGGTAGGGGCTAAGGGCTACACCTTC.

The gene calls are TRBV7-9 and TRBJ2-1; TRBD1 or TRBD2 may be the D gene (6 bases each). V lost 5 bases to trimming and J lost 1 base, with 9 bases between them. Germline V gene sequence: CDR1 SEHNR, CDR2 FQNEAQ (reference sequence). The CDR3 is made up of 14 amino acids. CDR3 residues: CASSKGGSYNEQFF. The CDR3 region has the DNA TGTGCCAGCAGCAAGGGGGGATCCTACAATGAGCAGTTCTTC.

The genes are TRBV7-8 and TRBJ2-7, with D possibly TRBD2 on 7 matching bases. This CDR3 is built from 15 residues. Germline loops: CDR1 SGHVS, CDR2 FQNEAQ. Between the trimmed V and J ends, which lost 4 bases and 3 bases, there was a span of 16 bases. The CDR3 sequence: CASSSGGASGYEQYF. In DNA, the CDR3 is TGTGCCAGCAGCTCTGGGGGGGCATCTGGCTACGAGCAGTACTTC. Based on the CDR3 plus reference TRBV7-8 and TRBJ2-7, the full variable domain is GAGVSQSPRYKVAKRGQDVALRCDPISGHVSLFWYQQALGQGPEFLTYFQNEAQLDKSGLPSDRFFAERPEGSVSTLKIQRTQQEDSAVYLCASSSGGASGYEQYFGPGTRLTVT.

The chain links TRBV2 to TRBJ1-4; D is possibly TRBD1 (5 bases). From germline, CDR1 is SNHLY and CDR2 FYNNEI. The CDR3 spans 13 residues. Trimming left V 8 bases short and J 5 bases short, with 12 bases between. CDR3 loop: CASRDGLNEKLFF. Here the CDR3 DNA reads TGTGCCAGCCGGGACGGACTCAATGAAAAACTGTTTTTT.

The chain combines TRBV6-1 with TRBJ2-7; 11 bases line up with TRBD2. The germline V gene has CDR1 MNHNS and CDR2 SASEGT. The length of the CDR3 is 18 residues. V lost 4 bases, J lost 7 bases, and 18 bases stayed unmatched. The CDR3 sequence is CASSAIGRGTSGSLEQYF. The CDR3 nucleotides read TGTGCCAGCAGTGCCATAGGAAGAGGGACTAGCGGATCCCTTGAGCAGTACTTC.

Written as DNA, the CDR3 is TGTGCCAGCAGTTCCACAGGGCTTAGTAATGAAAAACTGTTTTTT. It is translated as CASSSTGLSNEKLFF. The chain employs TRBV28 and TRBJ1-4, with D tentatively TRBD1 (6 bases). V was clipped by 4 bases and J by 4 bases, with 13 bases between them. Germline V CDR1 and CDR2: MDHEN, SYDVKM. CDR3 length: 15 residues.

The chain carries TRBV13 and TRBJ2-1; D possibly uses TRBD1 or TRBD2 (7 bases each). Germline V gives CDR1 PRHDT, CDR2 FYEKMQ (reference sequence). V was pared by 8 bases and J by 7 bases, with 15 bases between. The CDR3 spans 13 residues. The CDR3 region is CASARQGGNEQFF. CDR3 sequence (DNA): TGTGCCAGCGCTCGGCAGGGGGGGAATGAGCAGTTCTTC.

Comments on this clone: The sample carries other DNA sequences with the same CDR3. The CDR3, as DNA: TGTGCCAGTAGTCTCGGCGGGACAGATACGCAGTATTTT. Its protein product is CASSLGGTDTQYF. This chain connects TRBV19 to TRBJ2-3; maybe TRBD2 (5 bases). The germline V and J ends were trimmed by 5 bases and 3 bases, with 9 bases remaining between them. Germline CDR1 is LNHDA and CDR2 is SQIVND (reference sequence). The CDR3 extends over 13 amino acids.

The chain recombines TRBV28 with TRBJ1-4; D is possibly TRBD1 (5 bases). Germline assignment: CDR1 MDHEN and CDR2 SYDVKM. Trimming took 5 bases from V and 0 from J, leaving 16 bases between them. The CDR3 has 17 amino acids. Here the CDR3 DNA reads TGTGCCAGCAGTAAACGTCCGGGGCGCACAACTAATGAAAAACTGTTTTTT. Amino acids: CASSKRPGRTTNEKLFF.

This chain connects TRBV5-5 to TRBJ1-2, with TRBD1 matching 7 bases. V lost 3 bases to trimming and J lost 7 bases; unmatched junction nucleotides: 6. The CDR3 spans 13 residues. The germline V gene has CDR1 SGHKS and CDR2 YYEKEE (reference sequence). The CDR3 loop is CASSYPTGVGYTF. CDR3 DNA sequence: TGTGCCAGCAGCTACCCAACAGGGGTTGGCTACACCTTC.

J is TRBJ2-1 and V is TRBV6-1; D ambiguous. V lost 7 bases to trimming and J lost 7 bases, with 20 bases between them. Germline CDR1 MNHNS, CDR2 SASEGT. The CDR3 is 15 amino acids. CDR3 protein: CASTAPAWARNEQFF. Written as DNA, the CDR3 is TGTGCCAGCACCGCCCCAGCCTGGGCTAGGAATGAGCAGTTCTTC.

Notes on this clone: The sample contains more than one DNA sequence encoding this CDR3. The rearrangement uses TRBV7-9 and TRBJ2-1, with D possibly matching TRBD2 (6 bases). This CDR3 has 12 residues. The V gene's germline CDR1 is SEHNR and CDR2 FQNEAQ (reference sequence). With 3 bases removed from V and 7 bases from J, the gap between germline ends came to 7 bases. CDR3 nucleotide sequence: TGTGCCAGCAGCTTTCGGGGGAATGAGCAGTTCTTC. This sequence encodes CASSFRGNEQFF. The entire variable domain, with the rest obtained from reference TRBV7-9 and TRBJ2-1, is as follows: DTGVSQNPRHKITKRGQNVTFRCDPISEHNRLYWYRQTLGQGPEFLTYFQNEAQLEKSRLLSDRFSAERPKGSFSTLEIQRTEQGDSAMYLCASSFRGNEQFFGPGTRLTVL.